The T cell receptor beta chain described here comes from a study of OX40 agonist ivuxolimab in advanced cancers. In the study overall: Ivuxolimab was a fully human IgG2 agonistic monoclonal antibody targeting the costimulatory receptor OX40 (CD134). Partial responses occurred in three dose-escalation patients, of whom one had hepatocellular carcinoma and two had cutaneous melanoma. A male proportion of approximately 83% and a mean age of approximately 58 years, ranging from about 20 to 79, were recorded for the dose-escalation cohort. The paper describes the monotherapy dose-escalation part (N of about 57 patients) of the phase I trial of ivuxolimab. Patients were allowed to have had prior anti-PD-1, anti-PD-L1 or anti-CTLA-4 therapy, and about 40% of the dose-escalation patients had been treated with checkpoint inhibitors. Among the roughly 52 dose-escalation patients, around 19 had hepatocellular carcinoma, about 15 melanoma, 9 renal cell carcinoma and 9 head and neck cancer. Intravenous ivuxolimab was administered to patients every 2 weeks at six dose levels: 0.01, 0.1, 0.3, 1.5, 3 and 10 mg/kg. Peripheral TCRbeta sequencing was intended to test whether TCR sequence diversity was altered and clonal T-cell expansion was caused by ivuxolimab. The paper's findings and limits, for the study overall: In the 0.1-3.0 mg/kg groups, partial responders had among the lowest normalized peripheral clonal expansion, particularly in CD8+ T cells. After ivuxolimab, more expanded clones were found on average in CD8+ T cells than in CD4+ T cells. The antigen specificity of the clonally expanded peripheral T cells was not determined. At doses of 0.1 to 3.0 mg/kg, clonal expansion of both CD4+ and CD8+ T cells in blood was seen between baseline and week 6. Low levels of normalized T-cell clonal expansion were also seen in some patients who did not respond.

The trial excluded patients who had a history of autoimmune disease or were on systemic immunosuppression. Peripheral blood for TCR sequencing was collected from all dose cohorts at baseline, on cycle 4 day 1, and on cycle 7 day 1. The samples were taken from a phase I, first-in-human, multicenter, open-label dose-escalation trial of ivuxolimab. Adults with locally advanced or metastatic melanoma, renal cell carcinoma, hepatocellular carcinoma or head and neck squamous cell carcinoma were enrolled in the trial. Before TCR sequencing, CD4+ and CD8+ T cells were separately sorted from peripheral blood. To note about this clone: Its recognized antigen is unknown. No base-level quality is on record; no much larger clone is a single base apart.

Genomic DNA was isolated from the sorted cells so that the TCRbeta CDR3 region could be sequenced. TCRbeta CDR3 regions were sequenced using the immunoSEQ Assay. This immuneACCESS table, as held by TCRdb, lists in-frame sequences with V and J called but not all clones. Of the missing ones, under half trace to an unresolved V gene in checked studies; the others have no known cause. For this sample there are 70,000 to 85,000 clones; 94% appear just once. The ten largest clones capture approximately 9.9% of the sample. CDR1 and CDR2, looked up from the germline V gene, are MDHEN and SYDVKM. Between the V and J ends, shortened by 4 bases and 5 bases respectively, the junction contains 12 bases. From the cysteine through the phenylalanine, the CDR3 covers 14 amino acids. Here the CDR3 DNA is all that survives: 42 bases in frame from base 1.

This receptor was identified in an adult with an advanced solid tumor such as melanoma, head and neck, liver or kidney cancer. Here the chain combines TRBV28 and TRBJ2-1; the D call could be TRBD1 or TRBD2, with each sharing 6 bases. Sequences were derived from CD4+ or CD8+ T cells sorted from blood, sampled in a trial of the OX40 agonist ivuxolimab. This receptor carries the CDR3 CASSSSGDNNEQFF. The DNA sequence follows: TGTGCCAGCAGTTCATCGGGGGACAACAATGAGCAGTTCTTC.